Shown below are 18 T cell receptor beta chains from a single sample sequenced in a study of radiation and T cells in renal cell carcinoma. Time point defined: blood 2 weeks post-SBRT. Regarding treatment: 15 Gy SBRT to primary tumor, nephrectomy 4 weeks later. The method was immunoSEQ multiplex PCR; TCRdb's version includes in-frame clones alone and lacks a portion of them. This sample has 70,000 or so clones, with around 76% found just once. This specimen consisted of blood, obtained from a patient whose treatment included radiotherapy and nephrectomy. Receptor source: a man in his 60s with renal cell carcinoma.

V and J are TRBV7-6 and TRBJ2-4, with D tentatively TRBD1 or TRBD2 (5 bases each). The V gene lost 5 bases and the J gene lost 7 bases, with 12 bases spanning the gap. Germline V gene sequence: CDR1 SGHVS, CDR2 FNYEAQ. The CDR3 has 13 amino acids. The DNA of the CDR3 is TGTGCCAGCAGCCCAGTGAGGGGTAACATTCAGTACTTC. The encoded protein is CASSPVRGNIQYF. Full variable domain (remainder filled in from reference TRBV7-6 and TRBJ2-4): GAGVSQSPRYKVTKRGQDVALRCDPISGHVSLYWYRQALGQGPEFLTYFNYEAQQDKSGLPNDRFSAERPEGSISTLTIQRTEQRDSAMYRCASSPVRGNIQYFGAGTRLSVL.

J is TRBJ2-7 and V is TRBV19; 16 nucleotides agree with TRBD2. The germline V gene encodes CDR1 LNHDA and CDR2 SQIVND (reference sequence). V lost 6 bases to trimming and J lost 2 bases; unmatched junction nucleotides: 10. CDR3 size: 18 residues. CDR3 sequence: CASSRQGTSGRGAYEQYF. In DNA, the CDR3 is TGTGCCAGTAGCCGACAGGGGACTAGCGGGAGGGGAGCCTACGAGCAGTACTTC.

The chain employs TRBV6-6 and TRBJ2-1; TRBD1 agrees at 11 bases. With V trimmed by 10 bases and J by 5 bases, 13 bases remained unmatched. The germline V gene has CDR1 MNHNY and CDR2 SVGAGI (reference sequence). The CDR3 runs 16 residues. CDR3 nucleotides: TGTGCCACGTATTTGCCCGGGACAGGGGGGCACAATGAGCAGTTCTTC. Amino acid sequence: CATYLPGTGGHNEQFF.

The J gene is TRBJ2-1, the V gene TRBV10-3; D is perhaps TRBD1 (6 bases). Trimming cost V 10 bases and J 4 bases, with 17 bases left between them. This CDR3 has 14 amino acids. Germline lookup yields CDR1 ENHRY and CDR2 SYGVKD. DNA of the CDR3: TGTGCCACGCAAAGACAGGTCCAATACAATGAGCAGTTCTTC. Translated, it gives CATQRQVQYNEQFF.

This clone has just a few counts. The chain joins TRBV11-1 to TRBJ2-7; the D gene is possibly TRBD1 (6 bases). This CDR3 has 12 residues. V lost 5 bases and J lost 3, with 8 bases in between. Germline-derived CDR1 and CDR2 are SGHAT and FQDESV (reference sequence). The CDR3: CASSRDNYEQYF. CDR3 sequence (DNA): TGTGCCAGCAGCCGGGACAACTACGAGCAGTACTTC.

V and J are TRBV11-2 and TRBJ1-1; no firm D call. V lost 5 bases and J lost 1, with 8 bases in between. There are 13 residues in the CDR3. Germline V gene data show CDR1 as SGHAT and CDR2 as FQNNGV. The CDR3 sequence is CASSLFGNTEAFF. CDR3 coding DNA: TGTGCCAGCAGCCTTTTTGGGAACACTGAAGCTTTCTTT.

A few counts support this clone. The chain has TRBV9 and TRBJ2-2; D is ambiguous. Looked up from germline, CDR1 is SGDLS and CDR2 is YYNGEE. The ends were cut back, 4 bases at V and 1 base at J, with 11 bases in the middle. The CDR3 runs to 15 residues. The CDR3 DNA sequence: TGTGCCAGCAGCCCCCGGGCGGTGAACACCGGGGAGCTGTTTTTT. Protein: CASSPRAVNTGELFF. The full variable domain, completed using reference TRBV9 and TRBJ2-2, is DSGVTQTPKHLITATGQRVTLRCSPRSGDLSVYWYQQSLDQGLQFLIQYYNGEERAKGNILERFSAQQFPDLHSELNLSSLELGDSALYFCASSPRAVNTGELFFGEGSRLTVL.

The J gene is TRBJ2-1, the V gene TRBV7-2, with TRBD2 matching 12 bases. With 5 bases clipped from V and 7 bases from J, the junction kept 9 bases outside the gene matches. Per the germline V gene, CDR1 is SGHTA and CDR2 is FQGNSA. This CDR3 spans 16 amino acids. This CDR3 reads CASSPLAGGVRNEQFF. The CDR3 DNA follows: TGTGCCAGCAGCCCTCTAGCGGGAGGGGTCAGGAATGAGCAGTTCTTC.

This chain joins TRBV19 and TRBJ1-2; no definite D call. V lost 5 bases to trimming and J lost 1 base, with 14 bases between them. Looked up from germline, CDR1 is LNHDA and CDR2 is SQIVND (reference sequence). This CDR3 has 15 amino acids. The CDR3, as DNA: TGTGCCAGTAGTGCCGCAGAGGCGGGTAACTATGGCTACACCTTC. Encoded protein: CASSAAEAGNYGYTF.

This chain connects TRBV4-1 to TRBJ2-1; D call uncertain. The germline V gene encodes CDR1 MGHRA and CDR2 YSYEKL. The V gene lost 2 bases and the J gene lost 5 bases, with 4 bases spanning the gap. CDR3 length equals 12 residues. The CDR3 DNA reads as TGCGCCAGCAGCCAACATAACAATGAGCAGTTCTTC. This encodes CASSQHNNEQFF.

This CDR3 reads CASSLGGQYYEQYF. The CDR3 region has the DNA TGTGCCAGCAGCTTAGGGGGACAGTATTACGAGCAGTACTTC. This chain connects TRBV7-6 to TRBJ2-7, with 7 bases aligning to TRBD1. The V segment lost 1 base and the J segment 4 bases; nucleotides outside the gene matches: 4. Germline CDR1 and CDR2: SGHVS and FNYEAQ. This CDR3 has 14 amino acids.

V and J are TRBV2 and TRBJ1-3, with D possibly TRBD1 on 5 matching bases. Looked up from germline, CDR1 is SNHLY and CDR2 is FYNNEI. This CDR3 spans 17 amino acids. Trimming took 2 bases from V and 0 from J, leaving 14 bases between them. The CDR3 reads CASSEFGRVGSGNTIYF. In DNA, the CDR3 is TGTGCCAGCAGTGAATTCGGCAGGGTAGGCTCTGGAAACACCATATATTTT.

This clone was detected once. V and J are TRBV29-1 and TRBJ2-2; 7 bases are shared with TRBD1. Losses at the gene ends were 6 bases for V and 7 bases for J; bases not matched to a gene: 5. The CDR3 is 12 amino acids. CDR1 and CDR2 (germline): SQVTM, ANQGSEA. The CDR3 loop reads CSVHRGGGELFF. CDR3 DNA sequence: TGCAGCGTCCACAGGGGTGGCGGGGAGCTGTTTTTT.

The V and J genes are TRBV13 and TRBJ2-3; TRBD1 is a possible D gene (6 bases). There are 15 residues in the CDR3. Trimming left V 3 bases short and J 2 bases short, with 12 bases between. The germline V gene encodes CDR1 PRHDT and CDR2 FYEKMQ (reference sequence). CDR3 residues: CASSLTGQATDTQYF. The CDR3 region has the DNA TGTGCCAGCAGCTTGACGGGACAAGCCACAGATACGCAGTATTTT.

The chain recombines TRBV6-1 with TRBJ1-1, with no clear D. V lost 5 bases to trimming and J lost 0 bases, with 7 bases between them. The germline gives CDR1 MNHNS, CDR2 SASEGT. The CDR3 length is 13 residues. CDR3 sequence (DNA): TGTGCCAGCAGTCAGAACTTGAACACTGAAGCTTTCTTT. Translation: CASSQNLNTEAFF.

The chain combines TRBV18 with TRBJ2-7, with 7 nucleotides matching TRBD1. Germline V gives CDR1 KGHSH, CDR2 LQKENI. The CDR3 is made up of 15 amino acids. V shed 3 bases, J shed 1 base, and the junction held 6 bases outside the gene matches. CDR3 coding DNA: TGTGCCAGCTCACCTGACAGGGCATTGTCCTACGAGCAGTACTTC. This sequence encodes CASSPDRALSYEQYF.

This chain uses TRBV11-2 with TRBJ2-7, with 8 bases aligning to TRBD1. The germline V gene encodes CDR1 SGHAT and CDR2 FQNNGV. The CDR3 is 13 residues long. With V trimmed by 2 bases and J by 3 bases, 0 bases remained unmatched. The CDR3 region has the DNA TGTGCCAGCAGCTTAACAGGGGGCTACGAGCAGTACTTC. Translated, it gives CASSLTGGYEQYF.

The V call is TRBV29-1, the J call TRBJ2-1, with 8 bases identical to TRBD2. This CDR3 has 15 residues. The ends lost 0 bases at V and 8 bases at J; junction bases unmatched: 9. Germline-derived CDR1 and CDR2 are SQVTM and ANQGSEA. The CDR3 protein is CSVEDFGRAIDEQFF. The CDR3 DNA follows: TGCAGCGTTGAAGATTTCGGGAGGGCCATCGATGAGCAGTTCTTC.